The rows below give T cell receptor beta chains drawn from one sample of a study of OX40 agonist ivuxolimab in advanced cancers. Here immunoSEQ multiplex PCR was the method, and the copy in TCRdb shows in-frame clones only, minus some. This sample carries 70,000 to 85,000 clones, roughly 87% of them seen once, and the ten largest clones take under 1.5%. The sample here was CD4+ or CD8+ T cells sorted from blood, taken in a trial of the OX40 agonist ivuxolimab. The source of these receptors is an adult with an advanced solid tumor such as melanoma, head and neck, liver or kidney cancer. CDR3s include the opening cysteine and the closing phenylalanine or tryptophan. D genes are given only for firm matches. A row's size may be missing; if present it is once, few, many or a size class.

- TRBJ2-2 TRBV19 TRBD1 TGTGCCAGTAGTAGAACCGGGACAGGAGTGAACACCGGGGAGCTGTTTTTT CASSRTGTGVNTGELFF
- TRBJ1-1 TRBV19 TRBD1 TGTGCCAGTAGTCGCGGACAGGGGTCAACTCTGGCTTTCTTT CASSRGQGSTLAFF
- TRBJ1-1 TRBV7-8 - TGTGCCAGCAGCCGGGACGGACCGAACACTGAAGCTTTCTTT CASSRDGPNTEAFF
- TRBJ1-2 TRBV7-3 - TGTGCCAGCAGCTCCACCTCCGCCAGGGCGTATGGCTACACCTTC CASSSTSARAYGYTF
once TRBJ2-7 TRBV7-3 - TGTGCCAGCAGCCTCTTGAGTAACGGCGAGCAGTACTTC CASSLLSNGEQYF
- TRBJ2-1 TRBV7-9 TRBD1 TGTGCCAGCAGCAAACAGGGGTTGGCCAATGAGCAGTTCTTC CASSKQGLANEQFF
- TRBJ2-4 TRBV6-4 - TGTGCCAGCAGTGAAGGTCGGAAAGGCATTCAGTACTTC CASSEGRKGIQYF
once TRBJ2-1 TRBV7-9 TRBD2 TGTGCCAGCAGCTTAGTAGCGGGGGGGCAGGATGAGCAGTTCTTC CASSLVAGGQDEQFF
- TRBJ1-2 TRBV30 - TGTGCCTGGAGTGTTCAAACTAACTATGGCTACACCTTC CAWSVQTNYGYTF
- TRBJ1-4 TRBV7-8 - TGTGCCAGCAGCTTACAGGGGCGAACTAATGAAAAACTGTTTTTT CASSLQGRTNEKLFF
- TRBJ1-1 TRBV15 - TGTGCCACCAGCAGAGCAGTGAACACTGAAGCTTTCTTT CATSRAVNTEAFF
- TRBJ2-5 TRBV7-4 - TGTGCCAGCAGCTTACTAACTAGCAGGGAAGTGACCCAGTACTTC CASSLLTSREVTQYF
- TRBJ2-5 TRBV20-1 - TGCACGGGGGGCCCTCCCGGGACCCAGTACTTC CTGGPPGTQYF
- TRBJ1-2 TRBV7-2 - TGTGCCAGCAGCTTAAATCATGGCTACACCTTC CASSLNHGYTF
- TRBJ2-5 TRBV6-1 TRBD1 TGTGCCAGCAGGGGGATCAGGGGGCCGTTGGAGACCCAGTACTTC CASRGIRGPLETQYF